Listed here are 24 T cell receptor beta chains from one sample, sequenced in a study of stem cell transplantation in POMP-related autoinflammatory disease. Study conclusions and caveats: Across all analyzed T-cell subsets, patients with PRAID tended toward reduced diversity and increased clonality. In PRAID patients, the number of distinct TRB V-J gene pairings was restricted.

No antigen has been identified for these receptors. The assay was immunoSEQ multiplex PCR, and TCRdb's table has in-frame clones only and misses some. Among thousands of clones listed, approximately 90% were seen once. Sample: CD8+ T cells from PBMCs, taken before stem cell transplantation. These receptors were obtained from a human donor with POMP-related autoinflammation and immune dysregulation (PRAID).

The chain couples TRBV5-5 to TRBJ2-7; TRBD1 or TRBD2 may be the D gene (7 bases each). V was pared by 4 bases and J by 6 bases, with 11 bases between. From germline, CDR1 is SGHKS and CDR2 YYEKEE (reference sequence). This CDR3 has 12 residues. The DNA of the CDR3 is TGTGCCAGCAGCCCCAGGGGGGGCGAGCAGTACTTC. As protein: CASSPRGGEQYF.

The chain is built from TRBV27 and TRBJ2-4; D gene unclear. Trimming shortened V by 1 base and J by 0 bases, and 13 bases separated the two germline ends. The germline gives CDR1 MNHEY, CDR2 SMNVEV (reference sequence). The CDR3 is 17 residues long. In DNA, the CDR3 is TGTGCCAGCAGTTTATATAGTGGCCGCTTAGCCAAAAACATTCAGTACTTC. Residues: CASSLYSGRLAKNIQYF.

The V gene is TRBV2, the J gene TRBJ2-1; the match to TRBD2 covers 14 bases. Trimming cost V 7 bases and J 3 bases; bases outside gene matches: 11. CDR1 is SNHLY and CDR2 is FYNNEI in the germline V gene. There are 18 residues in the CDR3. This CDR3 is CASIPGLAGEVGYNEQFF. In DNA, the CDR3 is TGTGCCAGCATTCCGGGACTAGCGGGAGAAGTGGGCTACAATGAGCAGTTCTTC.

The chain is built from TRBV28 and TRBJ2-7; perhaps TRBD2 as D (7 bases). V dropped 0 bases and J dropped 5 bases, with 11 bases sitting between them. The length of the CDR3 is 14 residues. The germline V gene has CDR1 MDHEN and CDR2 SYDVKM. The CDR3 DNA sequence: TGTGCCAGCAGTTTATGGGGGGGGCGTCACGAGCAGTACTTC. Translated: CASSLWGGRHEQYF.

The chain combines TRBV5-4 with TRBJ1-1; D not resolved. Germline V gives CDR1 SGHNT, CDR2 YYREEE (reference sequence). This CDR3 is 11 amino acids long. The V end was cut by 3 bases, the J end by 1 base, with 1 base between. The CDR3 sequence is CASSSNTEAFF. The DNA of the CDR3 is TGTGCCAGCAGCTCGAACACTGAAGCTTTCTTT.

The chain is built from TRBV5-1 and TRBJ2-2; perhaps TRBD1 as D (6 bases). The ends were cut back, 4 bases at V and 1 base at J, with 8 bases in the middle. CDR3 length equals 14 residues. From germline, CDR1 is SGHRS and CDR2 YFSETQ. The CDR3 is CASSLGQNTGELFF. The DNA of the CDR3 is TGCGCCAGCAGCCTGGGACAGAACACCGGGGAGCTGTTTTTT. Filled out from reference TRBV5-1 and TRBJ2-2, the complete variable domain reads KAGVTQTPRYLIKTRGQQVTLSCSPISGHRSVSWYQQTPGQGLQFLFEYFSETQRNKGNFPGRFSGRQFSNSRSEMNVSTLELGDSALYLCASSLGQNTGELFFGEGSRLTVL.

The gene calls are TRBV7-9 and TRBJ1-1, with D uncertain. CDR3 size: 15 residues. Trimming left V 0 bases short and J 0 bases short, with 8 bases between. Germline loops: CDR1 SEHNR, CDR2 FQNEAQ (reference sequence). Here the CDR3 reads CASSLARGMNTEAFF. The CDR3 bases are TGTGCCAGCAGCTTAGCCAGAGGCATGAACACTGAAGCTTTCTTT.

V usage is TRBV11-2 and J usage is TRBJ2-1; 8 positions match TRBD1. The germline CDR1 and CDR2 sequences are SGHAT and FQNNGV. CDR3 length: 14 amino acids. The trim removed 5 bases at V and 7 bases at J, leaving 7 bases unmatched. The CDR3, as DNA: TGTGCCAGCAGCCCGATACAGGGGGGAAATGAGCAGTTCTTC. Translation: CASSPIQGGNEQFF. The variable domain in full, completed from reference TRBV11-2 and TRBJ2-1, reads EAGVAQSPRYKIIEKRQSVAFWCNPISGHATLYWYQQILGQGPKLLIQFQNNGVVDDSQLPKDRFSAERLKGVDSTLKIQPAKLEDSAVYLCASSPIQGGNEQFFGPGTRLTVL.

Comments on this clone: Other DNA sequences in the sample encode the same CDR3. The chain employs TRBV13 and TRBJ1-5; D is ambiguous. The CDR3 has 12 amino acids. The V and J ends lost 1 base and 4 bases respectively, with 2 bases between them. In germline, CDR1 is PRHDT, CDR2 FYEKMQ (reference sequence). The CDR3 DNA sequence: TGTGCCAGCAGCTTAGAGAATCAGCCCCAGCATTTT. Translated, it gives CASSLENQPQHF.

The gene calls are TRBV5-1 and TRBJ2-5, with D unclear. This CDR3 region has 15 residues. V was cut by 1 base and J by 5 bases, with 15 bases left in between. Germline CDR1 SGHRS, CDR2 YFSETQ. CDR3 bases: TGCGCCAGCAGCTTGTTAGGCAGCTCCGGGGAGACCCAGTACTTC. Protein sequence: CASSLLGSSGETQYF.

This CDR3 reads CASSLPRTGSYNEQFF. The CDR3 DNA follows: TGTGCCAGCAGTCTCCCCCGGACGGGTTCCTACAATGAGCAGTTCTTC. The rearrangement joins TRBV28 to TRBJ2-1; D remains ambiguous. Trimming took 5 bases from V and 1 from J, leaving 15 bases between them. Germline assignment: CDR1 MDHEN and CDR2 SYDVKM. The CDR3 has 16 residues.

The chain couples TRBV18 to TRBJ2-7; 7 positions match TRBD1. Losses at the gene ends were 3 bases for V and 4 bases for J; bases not matched to a gene: 12. Germline CDR1 KGHSH, CDR2 LQKENI. CDR3 length equals 16 residues. The chain's CDR3 is CASSPYPGTETYEQYF. The CDR3 DNA sequence: TGTGCCAGCTCACCTTACCCCGGGACAGAAACGTACGAGCAGTACTTC.

V usage is TRBV5-4 and J usage is TRBJ1-3; no reliable D call. Trimming stripped 4 bases from V and 0 bases from J, with 11 bases between. Germline CDR1 SGHNT, CDR2 YYREEE (reference sequence). The length of the CDR3 is 15 residues. CDR3 sequence reads: CASSPNVDSGNTIYF. The DNA of the CDR3 is TGTGCCAGCAGCCCCAACGTGGACTCTGGAAACACCATATATTTT.

The genes are TRBV19 and TRBJ1-1; no clear D. Germline V lookup: CDR1 LNHDA, CDR2 SQIVND (reference sequence). The CDR3 is 13 residues long. Trimming stripped 3 bases from V and 1 base from J, with 6 bases between. CDR3 sequence reads: CASSMEGNTEAFF. The CDR3 bases are TGTGCCAGTAGTATGGAAGGGAACACTGAAGCTTTCTTT.

The V gene is TRBV28, the J gene TRBJ2-2; D is possibly TRBD1 or TRBD2 (5 bases each). Trimming pared 3 bases from V and 4 bases from J, leaving 12 bases between. CDR3 length: 15 residues. Germline V gene sequence: CDR1 MDHEN, CDR2 SYDVKM. Written as DNA, the CDR3 is TGTGCCAGCAGTTTGACCGGGACCGCCACCGGGGAGCTGTTTTTT. Encoded protein: CASSLTGTATGELFF.

V is TRBV9 and J is TRBJ2-5; D ambiguous. There are 14 residues in the CDR3. Germline V gene lookup returns CDR1 SGDLS and CDR2 YYNGEE. V was cut by 0 bases and J by 2 bases, with 8 bases left in between. This CDR3 is CASSVDGSQETQYF. The DNA for the CDR3 is TGTGCCAGCAGCGTAGATGGTAGTCAAGAGACCCAGTACTTC.

This sequence joins TRBV9 and TRBJ2-7; D tentatively fits TRBD1 or TRBD2 (5 bases each). The CDR3 length is 16 residues. CDR1 is SGDLS, CDR2 YYNGEE, per germline. Trimming removed 0 bases at V and 2 bases at J, with 15 bases between. CDR3 protein: CASSVASGAPTYEQYF. The CDR3 DNA reads as TGTGCCAGCAGCGTAGCTTCCGGGGCGCCCACCTACGAGCAGTACTTC.

The chain employs TRBV2 and TRBJ2-5, with 10 bases identical to TRBD1. The junction had 14 bases not matched to a gene; V was cut back by 8 bases and J by 5 bases. CDR3 length: 16 residues. CDR1 and CDR2 (germline): SNHLY, FYNNEI. CDR3 protein: CASYGQGEALGETQYF. CDR3 bases: TGTGCCAGCTACGGACAGGGGGAGGCGCTAGGGGAGACCCAGTACTTC.

This rearrangement joins TRBV13 to TRBJ2-5, with TRBD2 matching over 10 bases. The CDR3 spans 15 residues. Trimming removed 5 bases from V and 7 bases from J; junction bases left unmatched: 10. In germline, CDR1 is PRHDT, CDR2 FYEKMQ (reference sequence). The CDR3 reads CASSPWLAGVGTQYF. In DNA form, the CDR3 reads TGTGCCAGCAGCCCCTGGCTAGCGGGAGTGGGGACCCAGTACTTC. Using reference TRBV13 and TRBJ2-5 for the parts outside the CDR3, the full variable domain is AAGVIQSPRHLIKEKRETATLKCYPIPRHDTVYWYQQGPGQDPQFLISFYEKMQSDKGSIPDRFSAQQFSDYHSELNMSSLELGDSALYFCASSPWLAGVGTQYFGPGTRLLVL.

The chain has TRBV15 and TRBJ1-2; 7 bases align to TRBD1. Germline V CDR1 and CDR2: LNHNV, YYDKDF (reference sequence). With V trimmed by 3 bases and J by 4 bases, 17 bases remained unmatched. The length of the CDR3 is 18 residues. The CDR3 loop reads CATSSSWGQGGAGYGYTF. The DNA for the CDR3 is TGTGCCACCAGCAGCTCCTGGGGCCAAGGGGGCGCTGGCTATGGCTACACCTTC. The variable domain in full, completed from reference TRBV15 and TRBJ1-2, reads DAMVIQNPRYQVTQFGKPVTLSCSQTLNHNVMYWYQQKSSQAPKLLFHYYDKDFNNEADTPDNFQSRRPNTSFCFLDIRSPGLGDTAMYLCATSSSWGQGGAGYGYTFGSGTRLTVV.

V gene TRBV27 combines with J gene TRBJ2-5; 12 bases fit TRBD2. This CDR3 is built from 17 residues. CDR1 MNHEY and CDR2 SMNVEV come from the germline V gene (reference sequence). V shed 2 bases and J 0 bases; nucleotides not matched to a gene: 4. CDR3 amino acids: CASSLTRLAGDQETQYF. The CDR3 DNA reads TGTGCCAGCAGTTTAACGCGACTAGCGGGGGACCAAGAGACCCAGTACTTC.

The J gene is TRBJ2-5, the V gene TRBV15; tentatively, D is TRBD1 or TRBD2 (5 bases each). V was shortened by 1 base and J by 0 bases, with 18 bases between the two germline ends. This CDR3 comprises 18 residues. CDR1 and CDR2 from the germline V gene are LNHNV and YYDKDF (reference sequence). For the CDR3, the DNA is TGTGCCACCAGCAGAGCAGGGACCGCGGCCGAGGACCAAGAGACCCAGTACTTC. This gives the protein CATSRAGTAAEDQETQYF.

This clone was observed a single time. The V and J genes are TRBV9 and TRBJ2-2; 9 bases line up with TRBD1. The CDR3 consists of 17 residues. Germline-derived CDR1 and CDR2 are SGDLS and YYNGEE. J lost 4 bases, V lost 4 bases, and 11 bases had no gene match. This CDR3 reads CASSPPAGTGTTGELFF. CDR3 DNA sequence: TGTGCCAGCAGCCCTCCAGCCGGGACAGGGACCACCGGGGAGCTGTTTTTT.

The chain has TRBV27 and TRBJ1-3; TRBD1 agrees at 9 bases. The CDR3 extends over 16 amino acids. Losses at the gene ends were 5 bases for V and 4 bases for J; bases not matched to a gene: 9. Germline V gene lookup returns CDR1 MNHEY and CDR2 SMNVEV (reference sequence). As DNA, the CDR3 is TGTGCCAGCAGTCCAAGAGGACAGGGGAGCGGAAACACCATATATTTT. Translating gives CASSPRGQGSGNTIYF.